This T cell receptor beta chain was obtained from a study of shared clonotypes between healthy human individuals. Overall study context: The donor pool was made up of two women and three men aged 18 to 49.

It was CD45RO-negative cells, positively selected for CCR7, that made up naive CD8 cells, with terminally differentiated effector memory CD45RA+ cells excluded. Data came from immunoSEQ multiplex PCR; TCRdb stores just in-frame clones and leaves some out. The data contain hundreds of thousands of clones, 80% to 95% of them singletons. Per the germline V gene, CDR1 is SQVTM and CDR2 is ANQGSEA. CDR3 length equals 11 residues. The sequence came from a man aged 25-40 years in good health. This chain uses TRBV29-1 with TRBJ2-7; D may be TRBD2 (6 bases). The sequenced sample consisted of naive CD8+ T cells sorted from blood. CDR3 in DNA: TGCAGTTCTGAGATGGGAGGAGAGCAGTACTTC. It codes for CSSEMGGEQYF.